The present T cell receptor beta chain was sequenced within a study of cytomegalovirus exposure and HLA in healthy donors (dated by TCRdb to about 2017). Looking at the study overall: An earlier analysis of several hundred of the donors reported around 280 Gb of sequence data and 100 million to 120 million unique TCR beta sequences obtained from approximately 180 million T cells. Around 300 gigabases of sequencing data and tens of millions of unique TCR sequences were included in an early release covering 500 to 750 HLA-typed donors. Among the approximately 400 genotyped donors, roughly 80% belonged to the genetic ancestry cluster associated with self-reported Caucasian donors. The study was designed to test whether signatures of past pathogen exposure could be identified by cataloging public T cell receptors. Using immunosequencing, the study profiled T cell repertoires from fewer than 850 subjects and related those repertoires to cytomegalovirus serostatus. Along with the approximately 700-subject first cohort, a separate validation cohort of over 90 different subjects was used. High-throughput TCR immunosequencing, statistical association of individual TCRs with disease status, and machine learning were combined to predict cytomegalovirus infection status. A later analysis re-examined previously published TCR beta repertoires from roughly 720 donors and added high-resolution HLA genotyping to investigate patterns of TCR occurrence. The later analysis used no new phenotypic data to find candidate immune exposures, relying instead on TCR beta sequences and their occurrence across donors. An earlier analysis of approximately 580 of the donors used high-throughput TCR beta sequencing to judge whether each TCR beta V gene segment behaved as functional or pseudogenic. Donor age, sex, ethnicity and CMV serostatus were compiled together with the repertoire data. Genome-wide SNP genotypes for about 60% of the roughly 700 donors were used in a later genetic analysis, which treated that subset as a discovery cohort. Every repertoire in the discovery cohort had been generated on one and the same sequencing platform. Class I and class II HLA loci were covered by the typing at four-digit resolution. The number of typed donors differed by locus: roughly 620-640 for A, B, C, DRB1 and DQB1; some 500 for DQA1; some 610 for DPA1; and 400 to 480 for DPB1. Five DR-DQ haplotypes were treated as single units for association and clustering because of strong linkage in the cohort. Among a few hundred genotyped donors of the cohort, an average of 235,054 unique TCR beta nucleotide sequences were sequenced per donor, around 20% of them non-productive.

Library preparation was by the immunoSEQ multiplex PCR assay. For the multiplex PCR, a mixture combining 60 forward primers for TCR Vbeta segments and 13 reverse primers for TCR Jbeta segments was used. The CDR3 region of rearranged TCR beta genes was amplified from genomic DNA by a multiplex PCR assay. On the Illumina HiSeq System, the amplified TCR beta libraries were sequenced as 87-base-pair reads. On the authors' methods: A later analysis counted tens of millions of unique TCR beta chains across the 690 or so repertoires, and approximately 11 million of these chains were shared by at least two donors. To remove PCR and sequencing errors, raw reads were error-corrected and collapsed into unique sequences using a nearest-neighbor algorithm that merged closely related sequences. CDR3 sequences were aligned to IMGT reference sequences to assign V, D and J gene segments. For a sequence to be retained, a match of at least six nucleotides to both a V gene segment and a J gene segment was required. A rearrangement was called productive if the CDR3 had no stop codons and remained in frame with V and J, and every other rearrangement was called non-productive. Following IMGT convention, CDR3 was defined as the stretch from the second conserved V-encoded cysteine up to the conserved J-encoded phenylalanine. Sequences without an unambiguous match to a single V gene segment were excluded from the earlier analysis of 587 of the donors. An earlier analysis of over 450 of the donors classified V segments as functional when productive rearrangements were above 56.7% and as segregating when the standard deviation between donors was above 5%. A statistical classification framework was built to diagnose cytomegalovirus status from the catalog of TCR beta chain sequences. A later analysis assigned V and J genes by comparing TCR nucleotide sequences with IMGT/GENE-DB human TR gene sequences. Using the TCRdist pipeline, a later analysis assigned CDR3 sequences along with most-parsimonious VDJ recombination scenarios. A later analysis defined each TCR beta chain by its CDR3 amino acid sequence plus V-gene family, and excluded reads lacking a unique V-gene family. In a later analysis, approximately 590 highly shared, low-generation-probability nucleotide sequences were removed to address suspected cross-contamination and a sequencing artifact. In a later analysis, a clonal expansion index was calculated for each public chain from normalized within-repertoire ranks of inferred template counts. In a later analysis, generation probabilities were computed with a VDJ recombination model fitted to out-of-frame rearrangements, and the resulting probabilities were checked against IGoR. Hypergeometric tests were used in a later analysis to score TCR-TCR, TCR-HLA and TCR-CMV co-occurrence, with a repertoire-size bias correction applied to the TCR pairs. To estimate false discovery rates, a later analysis permuted the HLA or CMV assignments 20 times. In a later analysis, co-occurring TCRs were grouped with DBSCAN, and TCRdist sequence similarity was added when clustering was performed within HLA-allele-positive subsets. Repertoires with fewer than 30,000 or more than 120,000 public chains were left out of co-occurrence clustering, as were roughly five repertoires with anomalous nucleotide sharing. The clones in this table, taken by TCRdb from immuneACCESS, are in-frame only. Not every clone is retained; where verified, under half of the shortfall comes from an unresolved V gene, and the cause of the rest is unknown. That table supplies the V and J calls and clone size; D and trimming were determined from the DNA. This sample has 130,000 to 150,000 clones in its table, and about 80% of those were observed once. The ten largest clones capture 4.5% to 6% of the sample.

In total, roughly 710 healthy bone marrow donors made up the cohort. Cohort members were all nominally healthy when sampled, although unrecorded immune exposures were likely present. The donor tested CMV seronegative, placing the donor among the roughly 340 seronegative members of the cohort. Each donor provided a peripheral blood sample, and peripheral blood mononuclear cells were used for TCR beta sequencing. The Qiagen DNeasy Blood Extraction Kit was used to extract genomic DNA from the blood cell samples. Broader findings and caveats from the paper: In a later analysis, several top co-occurrence clusters were reported to appear linked to parvovirus B19, influenza, CMV and Epstein-Barr virus. A further reported finding was that TCR beta sequences accurately predicted the HLA-A and HLA-B alleles for most subjects in the first cohort. Across donors, most TCR sequences were observed very rarely, whereas some public TCRs were present in many individuals. The authors suggested that the approach could potentially be generalized to other disease states and immunological phenotypes. Cytomegalovirus status was reported to be diagnosed by the classifier with high specificity and sensitivity in both the original and validation cohorts. About 17 rarely observed V segments, including chromosome 9 orphons, were excluded from the earlier analysis of just under 600 of the donors because counts were too low. A later analysis found that most CMV-associated TCR beta chains appeared HLA-restricted, with HLA associations seemingly driven largely by CMV exposure. Immune exposure information for the cohort was limited to CMV serostatus. Roughly uniform sequencing depth across donors was assumed in presence/absence analyses, although this assumption may not hold. Linkage disequilibrium might explain the correlated functional status among segregating V segments, but an unknown experimental factor could not be ruled out. In a later analysis, HLA-associated TCR beta chains were found to be more clonally expanded and to have lower generation probabilities than equally common non-associated chains. Three of the identified cytomegalovirus-associated TCR beta chains were confirmed in vitro to be specific for cytomegalovirus antigens. A later analysis associated about 16,000 TCR beta sequences with specific HLA alleles at a false discovery rate of 0.05. A later genetic analysis reported fewer N-insertions in productive TCRs among donors in an Asian-associated ancestry cluster than the roughly 700-donor mean. In a later analysis, TCR association rates were found to vary across HLA loci, with the most associated TCRs seen for DRB1 alleles and the fewest for HLA-C alleles. In this cohort, only TCR beta chains were sequenced, and detectable features were limited by the absence of alpha or paired-chain data. The sequencing pipeline was judged likely to have produced a cluster of highly shared sequence variants as a technical artifact. An earlier analysis of around 540 of the donors showed that most TCR beta V segments appeared in productive rearrangements either about 87% or about 30% of the time, which broadly matched IMGT annotations. HLA typing was unavailable for some donors at each locus, so association tests used only the typed subset. In a later genetic analysis, a missense DCLRE1C variant was associated with V-gene and J-gene trimming of TCR beta chains, and the association was replicated in an independent cohort. The study gave a list of about 150 TCR beta chains associated with cytomegalovirus. When HLA alleles, especially DR and DQ, strongly co-occurred, attributing TCR associations to individual alleles was difficult.

A note on this clone: Its antigen target is currently unknown. One base away there is no much larger clone; base qualities are not given.

This clonotype was sampled from a male donor in good health and CMV-seronegative. Material for sequencing was PBMCs.

The bases read TGCGCCAGCAGCTTGGACAGCGGTCCTGGTAATTCACCCCTCCACTTT. The translation is CASSLDSGPGNSPLHF. Recombination linked TRBV5-1 to TRBJ1-6; no D gene can be assigned with confidence. Cut back by 0 bases and 6 bases, the V and J ends lie 13 bases apart. From its cysteine to its phenylalanine, the CDR3 spans 16 amino acids. The DNA shown is the 48-base CDR3, in frame from base 1. Looking up the germline V gene yields CDR1 SGHRS and CDR2 YFSETQ.